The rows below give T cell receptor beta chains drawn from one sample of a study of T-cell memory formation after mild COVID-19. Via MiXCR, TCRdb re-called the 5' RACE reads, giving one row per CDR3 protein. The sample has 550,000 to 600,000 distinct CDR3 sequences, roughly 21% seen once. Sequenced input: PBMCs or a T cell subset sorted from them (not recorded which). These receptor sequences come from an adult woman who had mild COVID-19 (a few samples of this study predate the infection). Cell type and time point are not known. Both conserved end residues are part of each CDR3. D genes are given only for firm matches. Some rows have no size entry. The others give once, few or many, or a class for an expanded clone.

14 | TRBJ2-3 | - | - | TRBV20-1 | CSAPYGADTDTQYF | TGCAGTGCTCCCTACGGGGCGGACACAGATACGCAGTATTTT
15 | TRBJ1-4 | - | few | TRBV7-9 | CASSPAAALVEKLFF | TGTGCCAGCAGCCCTGCCGCGGCACTAGTTGAAAAACTGTTTTTT
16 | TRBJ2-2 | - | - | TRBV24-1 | CATSDGGWRDTGELFF | TGTGCCACCAGTGACGGGGGATGGAGGGACACCGGGGAGCTGTTTTTT
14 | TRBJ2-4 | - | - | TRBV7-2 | CASSLDGAKNIQYF | TGTGCCAGCAGCTTGGACGGTGCCAAAAACATTCAGTACTTC
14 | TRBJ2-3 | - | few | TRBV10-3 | CAISEYTSTDTQYF | TGTGCCATCAGTGAGTACACTAGCACAGATACGCAGTATTTT
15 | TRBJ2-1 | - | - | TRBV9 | CASSVAAGAGNEQFF | TGTGCCAGCAGCGTAGCTGCGGGGGCTGGAAATGAGCAGTTCTTC
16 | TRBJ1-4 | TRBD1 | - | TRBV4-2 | CASSQDGTGINEKLFF | TGTGCCAGCAGCCAAGACGGGACAGGGATTAATGAAAAACTGTTTTTT
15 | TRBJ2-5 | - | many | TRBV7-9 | CASSPIPFGQETQYF | TGTGCCAGCAGCCCCATCCCTTTCGGTCAAGAGACCCAGTACTTC
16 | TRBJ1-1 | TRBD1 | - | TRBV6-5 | CASSIGTGNMNTEAFF | TGTGCCAGCAGCATCGGGACAGGGAACATGAACACTGAAGCTTTCTTT
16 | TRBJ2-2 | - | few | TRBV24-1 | CATSDPRLGKLGELFF | TGTGCCACCAGTGATCCCCGACTAGGCAAACTCGGGGAGCTGTTTTTT
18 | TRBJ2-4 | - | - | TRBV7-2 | CASSLGQRELRDQNIQYF | TGTGCCAGCAGCTTAGGTCAGAGGGAATTGAGGGACCAAAACATTCAGTACTTC
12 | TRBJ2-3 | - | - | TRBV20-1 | CSAPTHTDTQYF | TGCAGTGCGCCGACACACACAGATACGCAGTATTTT
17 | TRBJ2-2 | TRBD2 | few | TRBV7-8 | CASSGTSGRFGTGELFF | TGTGCCAGCAGCGGGACTAGCGGGAGGTTTGGGACCGGGGAGCTGTTTTTT
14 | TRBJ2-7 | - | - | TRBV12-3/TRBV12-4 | CASSLTAISYEQYF | TGTGCCAGCAGCCTGACGGCCATCTCCTACGAGCAGTACTTC
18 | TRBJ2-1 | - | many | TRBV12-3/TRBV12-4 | CASHFDTRGVSSYNEQFF | TGTGCCAGCCACTTCGATACCCGGGGAGTCAGCTCCTACAATGAGCAGTTCTTC
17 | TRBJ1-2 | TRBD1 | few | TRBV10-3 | CAISEPMDRGRGYGYTF | TGTGCCATCAGTGAGCCAATGGACAGGGGTCGGGGCTATGGCTACACCTTC
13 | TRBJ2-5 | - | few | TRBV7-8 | CASTLNPQETQYF | TGTGCCAGCACCTTGAACCCGCAAGAGACCCAGTACTTC
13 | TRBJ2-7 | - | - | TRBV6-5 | CASSDPISYEQYF | TGTGCCAGCAGTGACCCTATCTCCTACGAGCAGTACTTC
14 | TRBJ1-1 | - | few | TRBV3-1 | CASSQDVQNTEAFF | TGTGCCAGCAGCCAAGACGTCCAGAACACTGAAGCTTTCTTT
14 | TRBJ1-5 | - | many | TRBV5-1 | CASSLAPSSQPQHF | TGCGCCAGCAGCTTAGCACCATCGTCACAGCCCCAGCATTTT
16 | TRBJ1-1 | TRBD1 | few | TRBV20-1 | CSARAGTGLRNTEAFF | TGCAGTGCTAGAGCCGGGACAGGGTTGAGGAACACTGAAGCTTTCTTT
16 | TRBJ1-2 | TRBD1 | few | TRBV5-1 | CASSSTGTGEGYGYTF | TGCGCCAGCAGCTCAACCGGGACAGGGGAAGGATATGGCTACACCTTC
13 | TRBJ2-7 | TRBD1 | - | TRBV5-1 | CASSQTGAGEQYF | TGCGCCAGCAGCCAGACAGGGGCCGGGGAGCAGTACTTC
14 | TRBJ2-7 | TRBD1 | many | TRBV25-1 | CASSGQGDSDEQYF | TGTGCCAGCAGTGGACAGGGGGATAGCGACGAGCAGTACTTC
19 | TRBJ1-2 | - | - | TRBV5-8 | CASSLGSITLGRSGDGYTF | TGTGCCAGCAGCTTAGGTAGCATAACTTTGGGACGGAGCGGCGATGGCTACACCTTC
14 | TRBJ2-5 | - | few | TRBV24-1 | CATSDFPQGETQYF | TGTGCCACCAGTGATTTCCCCCAGGGAGAGACCCAGTACTTC
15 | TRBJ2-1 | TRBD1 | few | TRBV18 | CASSLGTGYYNEQFF | TGTGCCAGCTCACTTGGGACAGGGTACTACAATGAGCAGTTCTTC
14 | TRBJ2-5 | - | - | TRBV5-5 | CASSFKVGVETQYF | TGTGCCAGCAGCTTCAAGGTGGGGGTAGAGACCCAGTACTTC
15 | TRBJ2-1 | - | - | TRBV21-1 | CASSVPNRSYNEQFF | TGTGCCAGCAGCGTGCCCAACCGCTCCTACAATGAGCAGTTCTTC
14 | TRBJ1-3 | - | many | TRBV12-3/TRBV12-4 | CASSLGYSGNTIYF | TGTGCCAGCAGTTTAGGCTACTCTGGAAACACCATATATTTT
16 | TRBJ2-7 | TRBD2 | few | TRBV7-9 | CASSSLGGVWAYEQYF | TGTGCCAGCAGCTCCCTGGGGGGGGTTTGGGCCTACGAGCAGTACTTC
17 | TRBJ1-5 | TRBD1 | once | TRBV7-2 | CASSLAQTGVSNQPQHF | TGTGCCAGCAGCTTAGCGCAAACAGGGGTTAGCAATCAGCCCCAGCATTTT
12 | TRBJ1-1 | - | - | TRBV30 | CAWSYGGTEAFF | TGTGCCTGGAGTTACGGGGGCACTGAAGCTTTCTTT
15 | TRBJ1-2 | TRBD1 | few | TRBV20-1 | CSAPPDRGINYGYTF | TGCAGTGCTCCACCAGACAGGGGAATAAACTATGGCTACACCTTC
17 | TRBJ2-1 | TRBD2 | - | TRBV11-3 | CASSLGASGRAYNEQFF | TGTGCCAGCAGCTTAGGAGCTAGCGGGAGGGCCTACAATGAGCAGTTCTTC
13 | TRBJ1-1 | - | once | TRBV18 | CASSPVARSEAFF | TGTGCCAGCTCACCCGTGGCGCGCTCTGAAGCTTTCTTT
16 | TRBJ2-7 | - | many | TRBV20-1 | CSARYPGGGSSYEQYF | TGCAGTGCTAGATATCCGGGGGGCGGGAGCTCCTACGAGCAGTACTTC
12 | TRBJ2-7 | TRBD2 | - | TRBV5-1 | CASSGRVGGQYF | TGCGCCAGCAGCGGGAGGGTGGGCGGACAGTACTTC
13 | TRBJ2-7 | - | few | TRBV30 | CAWSGEHSYEQYF | TGTGCCTGGAGTGGGGAACACAGCTACGAGCAGTACTTC
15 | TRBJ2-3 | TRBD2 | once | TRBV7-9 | CASTLGTSGRHTQYF | TGTGCCAGCACCTTGGGGACTAGCGGGAGGCATACGCAGTATTTT
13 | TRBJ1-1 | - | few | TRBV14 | CASSHRRNTEAFF | TGTGCCAGCAGCCACAGGCGGAACACTGAAGCTTTCTTT